What follows is one T cell receptor (beta chain) and its context. The antigen is not known. Both 60 Vbeta primers and 13 Jbeta primers went into the PCR. Produced via immunoSEQ multiplex PCR; TCRdb's table is partial and in-frame only. The table lists 70,000 to 95,000 clones, approximately 80% of them singletons. This entry is derived from a study of cytomegalovirus exposure and HLA in healthy donors. Study-level results: Highly shared sequence variants in one cluster were likely a sequencing artifact. The listing of 150 to 200 TCR beta chains classed them as cytomegalovirus-associated. Analyzed later, association rates of TCRs varied across HLA loci, with DRB1 most and HLA-C fewest.

Germline values: CDR1 MNHEY, CDR2 SVGAGI. Trimming stripped 6 bases from V and 1 base from J, with 13 bases between. This CDR3 is 14 amino acids long. The sample comprised PBMCs. This receptor was obtained from a man aged 25-45 years in good health and CMV-seropositive. The chain links TRBV6-5 to TRBJ2-7, with D perhaps matching TRBD1 (6 bases). The CDR3: CASSSPDRSYEQYF. DNA for the CDR3: TGTGCCAGCAGCTCCCCAGACAGGTCCTACGAGCAGTACTTC.